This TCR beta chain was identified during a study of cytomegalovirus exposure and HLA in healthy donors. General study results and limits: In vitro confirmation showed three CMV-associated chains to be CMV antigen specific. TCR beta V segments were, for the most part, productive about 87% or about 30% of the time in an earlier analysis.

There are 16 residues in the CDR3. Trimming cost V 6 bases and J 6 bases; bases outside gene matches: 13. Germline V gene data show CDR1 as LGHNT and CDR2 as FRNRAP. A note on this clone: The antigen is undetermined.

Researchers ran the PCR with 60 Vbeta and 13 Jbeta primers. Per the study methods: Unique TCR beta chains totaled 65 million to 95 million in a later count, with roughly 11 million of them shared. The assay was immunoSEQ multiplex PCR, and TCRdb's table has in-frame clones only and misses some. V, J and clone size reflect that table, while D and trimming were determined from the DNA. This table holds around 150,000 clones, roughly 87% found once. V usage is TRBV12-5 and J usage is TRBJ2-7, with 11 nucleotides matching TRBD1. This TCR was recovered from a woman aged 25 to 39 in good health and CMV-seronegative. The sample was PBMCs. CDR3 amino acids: CASGPGQGVSGSEQYF. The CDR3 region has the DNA TGTGCTAGTGGCCCGGGACAGGGGGTTTCGGGAAGCGAGCAGTACTTC.